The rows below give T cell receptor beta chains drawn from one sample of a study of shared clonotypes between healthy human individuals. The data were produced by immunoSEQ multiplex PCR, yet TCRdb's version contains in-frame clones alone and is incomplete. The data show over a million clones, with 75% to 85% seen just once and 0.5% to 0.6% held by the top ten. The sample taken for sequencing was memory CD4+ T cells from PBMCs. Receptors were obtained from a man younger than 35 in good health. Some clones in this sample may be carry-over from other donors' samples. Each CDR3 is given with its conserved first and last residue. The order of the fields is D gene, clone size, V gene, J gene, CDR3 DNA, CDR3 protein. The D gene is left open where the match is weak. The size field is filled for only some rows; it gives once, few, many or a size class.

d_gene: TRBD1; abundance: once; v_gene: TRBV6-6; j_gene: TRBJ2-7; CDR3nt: TGTGCCAGCAGCTCCGGGACAGGGGCCGCCGAGCAGTACTTC; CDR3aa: CASSSGTGAAEQYF
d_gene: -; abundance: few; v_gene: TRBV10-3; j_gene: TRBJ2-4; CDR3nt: TGTGCCATCAGTGAGGGCACAACGGCCCAGTACTTC; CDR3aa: CAISEGTTAQYF
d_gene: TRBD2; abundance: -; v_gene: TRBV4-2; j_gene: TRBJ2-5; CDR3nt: TGTGCCAGCAGCCAAGCGCCGGGACTAGCGGGTAACCAAGAGACCCAGTACTTC; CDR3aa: CASSQAPGLAGNQETQYF
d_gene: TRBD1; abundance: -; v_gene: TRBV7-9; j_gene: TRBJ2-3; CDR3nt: TGTGCCAGCAGCATAGGGACAGGAAAGGCGCAGTATTTT; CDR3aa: CASSIGTGKAQYF
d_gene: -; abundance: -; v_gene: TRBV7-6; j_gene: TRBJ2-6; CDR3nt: TGTGCCAGCAGCTTGAGTGTTACTGGGGCCAACGTCCTGACTTTC; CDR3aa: CASSLSVTGANVLTF
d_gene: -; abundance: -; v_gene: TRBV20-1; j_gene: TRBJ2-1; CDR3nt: TGCAGTGCTCCGTACAATGAGCAGTTCTTC; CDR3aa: CSAPYNEQFF
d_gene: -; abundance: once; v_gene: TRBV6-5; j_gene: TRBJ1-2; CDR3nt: TGTGCCAGCAGTCCGGACTCAGGGGCCAACTATGGCTACACCTTC; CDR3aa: CASSPDSGANYGYTF
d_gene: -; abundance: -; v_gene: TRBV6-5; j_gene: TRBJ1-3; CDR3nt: TGTGCCAGCAGTTACTCAGGGTTTGGAAACACCATATATTTT; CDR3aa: CASSYSGFGNTIYF
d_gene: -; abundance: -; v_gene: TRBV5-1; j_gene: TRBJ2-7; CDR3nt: TGCGCCAGCAGCGCCCAGGCCTACGAGCAGTACTTC; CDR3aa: CASSAQAYEQYF
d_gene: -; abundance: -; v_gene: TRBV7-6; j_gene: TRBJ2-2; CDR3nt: TGTGCCAGCAGCCCACGGACCTCCGGGGAGCTGTTTTTT; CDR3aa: CASSPRTSGELFF
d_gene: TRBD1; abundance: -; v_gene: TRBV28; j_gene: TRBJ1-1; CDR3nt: TGTGCCAGCAGTTATACCGGGACAGGGACTTACACTGAAGCTTTCTTT; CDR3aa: CASSYTGTGTYTEAFF